The clone carrying this T cell receptor beta chain has only a few counts. Its antigen remains unidentified. The sample is drawn from a study of cytomegalovirus exposure and HLA in healthy donors. At the level of the study: Caucasian-associated ancestry cluster membership applied to about 80% of under 450 genotyped donors. Study-wide points: Owing to their indistinguishability, certain V segments, notably TRBV6-2 and TRBV6-3, were excluded. Most subjects had HLA-A and HLA-B alleles reportedly predicted accurately by TCR beta sequences. It was assumed in the presence/absence analyses that sequencing depth was roughly uniform across donors.

Germline-derived CDR1 and CDR2 are LNHDA and SQIVND (reference sequence). Losses at the gene ends were 1 base for V and 2 bases for J; bases not matched to a gene: 5. The length of the CDR3 is 18 residues. The PCR ran on 60 Vbeta and 13 Jbeta primers. Method: immunoSEQ multiplex PCR; TCRdb's copy keeps in-frame clones and lacks some. The table includes around 140,000 clones, about 9.1% detected once. Sequencing was performed on PBMCs. This TCR derives from a woman in her forties in good health and CMV-seropositive. The rearrangement joins TRBV19 to TRBJ2-5; 15 bases match TRBD2. CDR3 sequence: CASSIGAGLAGGQETQYF. The CDR3 DNA reads as TGTGCCAGTAGTATAGGCGCAGGACTAGCGGGGGGGCAAGAGACCCAGTACTTC. The full variable domain, with the rest looked up from reference TRBV19 and TRBJ2-5, is DGGITQSPKYLFRKEGQNVTLSCEQNLNHDAMYWYRQDPGQGLRLIYYSQIVNDFQKGDIAEGYSVSREKKESFPLTVTSAQKNPTAFYLCASSIGAGLAGGQETQYFGPGTRLLVL.